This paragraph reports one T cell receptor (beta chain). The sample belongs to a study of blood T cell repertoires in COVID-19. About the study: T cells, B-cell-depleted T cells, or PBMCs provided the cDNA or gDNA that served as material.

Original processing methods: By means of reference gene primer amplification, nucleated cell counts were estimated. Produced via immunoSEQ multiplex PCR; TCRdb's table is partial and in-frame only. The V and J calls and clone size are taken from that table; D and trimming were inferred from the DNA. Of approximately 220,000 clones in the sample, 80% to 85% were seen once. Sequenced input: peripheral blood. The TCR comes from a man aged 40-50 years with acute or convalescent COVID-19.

The chain's CDR3 is CASSSTGRETQYF. Written as DNA, the CDR3 is TGTGCCAGCAGCTCGACAGGGAGAGAGACCCAGTACTTC. The rearrangement links TRBV5-6 to TRBJ2-5; TRBD1 matches at 7 bases. This CDR3 comprises 13 residues. J gave up 4 bases and V 3 bases, and 3 bases lay outside the gene matches. Germline CDR1 and CDR2: SGHDT and YYEEEE.